This T cell receptor (beta chain) was obtained from a study of metastatic and nonmetastatic thyroid tumors (dated by TCRdb to 2018 to 2021). For the study in its entirety: Repertoires were compared across peripheral blood and tumor or nodule tissue samples from malignant and benign thyroid patients.

This clone was seen more than once but under ten times. It lacks a known antigen. No per-base quality is available; no much larger clone lies one base away. Before undergoing thyroid surgery, none of the patients had been given any kind of treatment. The study retrospectively analysed patient clinical samples collected from the early 2010s to the late 2010s using T-cell receptor beta sequencing. Beyond this particular receptor, the publication reports: In both blood and tumor samples, malignant tumors were reported to have significantly higher TCR beta diversity than benign nodules.

Libraries were constructed by PCR. The sample was run on an Illumina HiSeq 4000. High-throughput sequencing was used to profile the TCR beta-chain CDR3 region of every patient. In the source study's methods: CDR3 differences across clinicopathological groups were used to build a classifier for discriminating distant-metastatic papillary thyroid cancer patients. To measure repertoire diversity the researchers used the Shannon index, while the Morisita-Horn index served to gauge how similar the tumor and blood repertoires were. TCRdb passed the public sequencing reads through fastp at Q25 and MiXCR, retaining productive beta sequences. What appears here as the V and J calls and clone size reflects TCRdb's work, not the paper's. The sample data list 5,000 or so clones, and around 20% of these were observed just once. The ten largest make up over 5% of the sample. Sequencing was done on a sample of adjacent normal tissue. The TCR originated in a female donor with papillary thyroid cancer or a benign thyroid nodule (not recorded which). Some clones in this sample may be carry-over from other donors' samples.

The CDR3 has the sequence CASSSDRGVYGANVLTF. Read as DNA, the sequence is TGTGCCAGCAGCTCAGACAGGGGCGTGTATGGGGCCAACGTCCTGACTTTC. Recombination connected TRBV7-8 to TRBJ2-6; TRBD1 lines up with 8 middle nucleotides. Relative to germline, V is missing 4 bases and J is missing 3 bases, with 8 bases of the junction outside any gene match. The CDR3, from cysteine to phenylalanine, totals 17 residues. The only DNA kept is the CDR3, 51 bases in frame from the first base. According to the germline V gene, CDR1 reads SGHVS and CDR2 reads FQNEAQ.